A single sample gave rise to the 32 T cell receptor beta chains below, sequenced in a study of shared clonotypes between healthy human individuals. Data came from immunoSEQ multiplex PCR; TCRdb stores just in-frame clones and leaves some out. The data show just over 2,000,000 clones, over 85% seen once. The sample consisted of naive CD4+ T cells sorted from blood. Subset in this sample: CD45RA+ positively selected. The receptors shown here come from a man aged 18 to 30 in good health.

The rearrangement joins TRBV6-5 to TRBJ1-2, with TRBD1 matching over 7 bases. The J segment lost 3 bases and the V segment lost 2 bases, leaving 6 bases of the junction unmatched. Germline V gene sequence: CDR1 MNHEY, CDR2 SVGAGI. The CDR3 contains 15 residues. The CDR3 loop reads CASSYHLDRDYGYTF. Here the CDR3 DNA reads TGTGCCAGCAGTTACCACCTAGACAGGGACTATGGCTACACCTTC.

The rearrangement links TRBV10-1 to TRBJ1-2, with D possibly TRBD1 on 5 matching bases. With 3 bases removed from V and 2 bases from J, the gap between germline ends came to 10 bases. Germline CDR1 WNHNN, CDR2 SYGVQD (reference sequence). The CDR3 has 14 residues. This chain's CDR3 is CASSDGRANYGYTF. DNA for the CDR3: TGCGCCAGCAGTGACGGCAGGGCAAACTATGGCTACACCTTC.

The genes are TRBV6-1 and TRBJ1-1; D possibly corresponds to TRBD1 (5 bases). The V and J ends lost 0 bases and 3 bases respectively, with 11 bases between them. Per germline, CDR1 MNHNS and CDR2 SASEGT. The CDR3 totals 15 residues. In nucleotides, the CDR3 is TGTGCCAGCAGTGAAGCGAGTCGGGGACACACTGAAGCTTTCTTT. Translation: CASSEASRGHTEAFF.

J is TRBJ1-4 and V is TRBV7-2, with TRBD1 as a possible D gene (5 bases). The CDR3 has 16 amino acids. The ends were cut back, 5 bases at V and 0 bases at J, with 13 bases in the middle. CDR1 and CDR2 from the germline V gene are SGHTA and FQGNSA. The CDR3 is CASSIDRSTTNEKLFF. CDR3 coding DNA: TGTGCCAGCAGCATCGACAGAAGCACAACTAATGAAAAACTGTTTTTT.

Regarding this clone: Other DNA variants within this sample encode the same CDR3. The chain recombines TRBV7-2 with TRBJ1-4; possible D gene TRBD1, 5 bases. Germline V gives CDR1 SGHTA, CDR2 FQGNSA. Trimming left V 5 bases short and J 2 bases short, with 12 bases between. This CDR3 comprises 15 residues. The CDR3 reads CASSPRRATNEKLFF. Here the CDR3 DNA reads TGTGCCAGCAGCCCCCGCAGGGCGACTAATGAAAAACTGTTTTTT.

This clone has a handful of counts. This sample also contains other DNA sequences that code for the same CDR3. V gene TRBV6-5 combines with J gene TRBJ1-6; 7 bases fit TRBD1. Germline V gene data show CDR1 as MNHEY and CDR2 as SVGAGI. The V segment lost 5 bases and the J segment 5 bases; nucleotides outside the gene matches: 3. This CDR3 spans 14 amino acids. CDR3 in DNA: TGTGCCAGCAGTCGGACAGGCGATAATTCACCCCTCCACTTT. Its translation: CASSRTGDNSPLHF.

This chain joins TRBV10-2 and TRBJ1-5; the match to TRBD1 covers 9 bases. The junction had 7 bases not matched to a gene; V was cut back by 3 bases and J by 7 bases. Germline loops: CDR1 WSHSY, CDR2 SAAADI. The CDR3 has 15 residues. CDR3 in amino acids: CASSDPNRGRQPQHF. DNA of the CDR3: TGCGCCAGCAGTGACCCTAACAGGGGGCGACAGCCCCAGCATTTT.

Concerning this clone itself: At the DNA level, this CDR3 is encoded by other sequences in the same sample as well. V and J are TRBV11-2 and TRBJ2-7; no clear D gene. The CDR3 has 12 amino acids. V lost 3 bases and J 4 bases, leaving 7 bases between the germline ends. CDR1 and CDR2 from the germline V gene are SGHAT and FQNNGV. CDR3 bases: TGTGCCAGCAGCTTCGGATCGTACGAGCAGTACTTC. It encodes CASSFGSYEQYF.

V gene TRBV4-1 combines with J gene TRBJ2-3; 12 nucleotides agree with TRBD2. This CDR3 spans 18 amino acids. With 2 bases clipped from V and 5 bases from J, the junction kept 11 bases outside the gene matches. Germline-derived CDR1 and CDR2 are MGHRA and YSYEKL. The CDR3 nucleotides read TGCGCCAGCAGCCAAACAGGGGCTAGCGGGGGGGCTAGAGATACGCAGTATTTT. This translates into CASSQTGASGGARDTQYF.

The chain combines TRBV2 with TRBJ2-1; 9 bases map to TRBD2. This CDR3 contains 15 residues. CDR1 is SNHLY and CDR2 is FYNNEI in the germline V gene. Germline trimming cut 6 bases from V and 2 bases from J; bases unmatched to any gene: 5. The CDR3 sequence is CASRDGLAPYNEQFF. CDR3 DNA sequence: TGTGCCAGCAGGGATGGACTAGCGCCCTACAATGAGCAGTTCTTC.

This chain uses TRBV30 with TRBJ1-1, with D perhaps matching TRBD1 (6 bases). The CDR3 loop spans 14 amino acids. Germline assignment: CDR1 GTSNPN and CDR2 SVGIG (reference sequence). V dropped 2 bases and J dropped 5 bases, with 15 bases sitting between them. The CDR3 sequence: CAWSPGTLRTEAFF. The DNA of the CDR3 is TGTGCCTGGAGTCCCGGGACATTAAGAACTGAAGCTTTCTTT.

This clone was counted a single time. This chain uses TRBV28 with TRBJ2-5; D might be TRBD2 (6 bases). The CDR3 covers 12 residues. Germline loops: CDR1 MDHEN, CDR2 SYDVKM. Trimming took 6 bases from V and 4 from J, leaving 9 bases between them. The CDR3 DNA sequence: TGTGCCAGCAGGTCGGGACTAGAGACCCAGTACTTC. Translated, it gives CASRSGLETQYF.

This chain connects TRBV5-4 to TRBJ1-3; D may be TRBD1 (5 bases). Germline CDR1 and CDR2: SGHNT and YYREEE (reference sequence). This CDR3 is 16 amino acids long. With 3 bases removed from V and 1 base from J, the gap between germline ends came to 14 bases. DNA of the CDR3: TGTGCCAGCAGCTCCCAGGCAGGGACTTCTGGAAACACCATATATTTT. This gives the protein CASSSQAGTSGNTIYF.

The chain recombines TRBV10-2 with TRBJ2-1; no reliable D call. Trimming shortened V by 2 bases and J by 10 bases, and 6 bases separated the two germline ends. The CDR3 runs 11 residues. CDR1 and CDR2 from the germline V gene are WSHSY and SAAADI. The CDR3 DNA reads as TGCGCCAGCAGTGAGGCTGGGGAGCAGTTCTTC. Translating gives CASSEAGEQFF.

The chain uses TRBV29-1 and TRBJ1-1; 10 bases agree with TRBD1. This CDR3 contains 14 residues. Germline V gene sequence: CDR1 SQVTM, CDR2 ANQGSEA. The V gene end was trimmed by 5 bases and the J gene end by 1 base; junction bases not matched to a gene: 4. CDR3: CSVNRDRGNTEAFF. The DNA for the CDR3 is TGCAGCGTTAACCGGGACAGGGGGAACACTGAAGCTTTCTTT.

The rearrangement links TRBV6-5 to TRBJ2-4; D is possibly TRBD2 (7 bases). The germline V gene has CDR1 MNHEY and CDR2 SVGAGI. The CDR3 is made up of 14 amino acids. Trimming took off 6 bases at V and 7 bases at J, with 16 bases between the two ends. This CDR3 reads CASSSTGGANIQYF. The CDR3 coding sequence is TGTGCCAGCAGCTCAACTGGGGGGGCGAACATTCAGTACTTC.

The chain links TRBV27 to TRBJ1-6; D remains ambiguous. The CDR3 covers 15 residues. Germline CDR1 reads MNHEY; CDR2 reads SMNVEV (reference sequence). Trimming shortened V by 2 bases and J by 6 bases, and 11 bases separated the two germline ends. The CDR3 reads CASSLKPTGNSPLHF. The CDR3 DNA reads as TGTGCCAGCAGTTTAAAGCCAACGGGTAATTCACCCCTCCACTTT.

This CDR3 is CASSDGHKGANQPQHF. CDR3 DNA: TGTGCCAGCAGCGATGGACATAAGGGGGCGAATCAGCCCCAGCATTTT. This chain links TRBV7-8 with TRBJ1-5; TRBD1 matches at 7 bases. CDR1 is SGHVS, CDR2 FQNEAQ, per germline. The CDR3 consists of 16 residues. The ends lost 5 bases at V and 4 bases at J; junction bases unmatched: 11.

The chain recombines TRBV5-1 with TRBJ2-1; TRBD2 matches 10 bases. This CDR3 has 16 amino acids. Per the germline V gene, CDR1 is SGHRS and CDR2 is YFSETQ. J gave up 0 bases and V 2 bases, and 2 bases lay outside the gene matches. The CDR3 spells CASSFTSGNSYNEQFF. CDR3 bases: TGCGCCAGCAGCTTTACTAGCGGGAACTCCTACAATGAGCAGTTCTTC.

This chain connects TRBV10-2 to TRBJ1-1; D not certain. CDR1 WSHSY and CDR2 SAAADI come from the germline V gene. V was trimmed by 6 bases and J by 7 bases, leaving 15 bases between them. This CDR3 is built from 13 residues. Here the CDR3 reads CASREAVVGEAFF. In DNA form, the CDR3 reads TGCGCCAGCAGAGAGGCGGTGGTAGGTGAAGCTTTCTTT.

The genes are TRBV7-9 and TRBJ1-3, with D tentatively TRBD1 (5 bases). The CDR3 runs 16 residues. The V gene lost 4 bases and the J gene lost 3 bases, with 16 bases spanning the gap. Germline V gives CDR1 SEHNR, CDR2 FQNEAQ (reference sequence). This CDR3 is CASSSSTETDGNTIYF. The CDR3 DNA is TGTGCCAGCAGCTCTTCGACAGAGACCGATGGAAACACCATATATTTT. Supplemented by reference TRBV7-9 and TRBJ1-3, the full variable domain reads DTGVSQNPRHKITKRGQNVTFRCDPISEHNRLYWYRQTLGQGPEFLTYFQNEAQLEKSRLLSDRFSAERPKGSFSTLEIQRTEQGDSAMYLCASSSSTETDGNTIYFGEGSWLTVV.

The V gene is TRBV19, the J gene TRBJ2-5, with 14 bases matching TRBD2. V gave up 6 bases and J gave up 7 bases; unmatched junction bases: 7. Germline CDR1 is LNHDA and CDR2 is SQIVND (reference sequence). This CDR3 comprises 15 residues. CDR3 sequence reads: CASSRLAGGQPTQYF. The CDR3 DNA follows: TGTGCCAGTAGCCGACTAGCGGGGGGGCAGCCGACCCAGTACTTC.

The chain recombines TRBV7-9 with TRBJ2-1, with D perhaps assigned TRBD1 or TRBD2 (5 bases each). Germline V gene data show CDR1 as SEHNR and CDR2 as FQNEAQ (reference sequence). CDR3 length: 14 amino acids. Trimming cost V 2 bases and J 6 bases, with 11 bases left between them. The CDR3 protein is CASSLSAGSNEQFF. CDR3 nucleotides: TGTGCCAGCAGCTTATCGGCAGGGAGCAATGAGCAGTTCTTC.

The gene calls are TRBV11-3 and TRBJ1-1, with 8 nucleotides matching TRBD1. Losses at the gene ends were 4 bases for V and 4 bases for J; bases not matched to a gene: 5. Germline CDR1 is SGHNT and CDR2 is YENEEA. This CDR3 has 14 residues. The CDR3 DNA follows: TGTGCCAGCAGCTCACAGGGGGGGACCACTGAAGCTTTCTTT. It specifies CASSSQGGTTEAFF.

The chain carries TRBV28 and TRBJ1-1, with D maybe TRBD1 (5 bases). The CDR3 sequence is 14 residues long. CDR1 and CDR2 (germline): MDHEN, SYDVKM. V lost 5 bases, J lost 11 bases, and 21 bases lay in between. CDR3 sequence: CASSKYTGDRGAFF. CDR3 DNA: TGTGCCAGCAGTAAATACACTGGGGATCGGGGGGCTTTCTTT.

The V gene is TRBV7-9, the J gene TRBJ2-5; D unresolved. Trimming left V 0 bases short and J 3 bases short, with 5 bases between. Per the germline V gene, CDR1 is SEHNR and CDR2 is FQNEAQ (reference sequence). The CDR3 has 13 amino acids. The CDR3 DNA reads TGTGCCAGCAGCTTAGCTAGGAAAGAGACCCAGTACTTC. Translation: CASSLARKETQYF.

This rearrangement joins TRBV5-6 to TRBJ2-1; no firm D call. The germline V and J ends were trimmed by 2 bases and 8 bases, with 11 bases remaining between them. The V gene's germline CDR1 is SGHDT and CDR2 YYEEEE. The CDR3 is made up of 13 amino acids. DNA for the CDR3: TGTGCCAGCAGCTTACCAGACCTCTATGAGCAGTTCTTC. This gives the protein CASSLPDLYEQFF.

The rearrangement uses TRBV5-1 and TRBJ2-3; TRBD2 matches at 10 bases. CDR1 SGHRS and CDR2 YFSETQ come from the germline V gene. This CDR3 is built from 16 residues. With V trimmed by 3 bases and J by 2 bases, 6 bases remained unmatched. The CDR3 DNA reads TGCGCCAGCAGCTCGCTAGCGGGGGCCTTCACAGATACGCAGTATTTT. Translation gives CASSSLAGAFTDTQYF.

Only one count was recorded for this clone. The rearrangement joins TRBV10-1 to TRBJ2-7, with 14 positions matching TRBD2. The CDR3 runs 15 residues. V lost 6 bases and J lost 4; bases outside the gene matches: 5. CDR1 is WNHNN, CDR2 SYGVQD, per germline (reference sequence). The CDR3 protein is CASSVGLAGGYEQYF. CDR3 DNA: TGCGCCAGCAGCGTCGGACTAGCGGGGGGATACGAGCAGTACTTC.

V usage is TRBV27 and J usage is TRBJ1-6; perhaps TRBD1 as D (6 bases). This CDR3 is built from 14 residues. The germline gives CDR1 MNHEY, CDR2 SMNVEV (reference sequence). V was clipped by 8 bases and J by 3 bases, with 11 bases between them. The CDR3 sequence is CASWGHLYNSPLHF. CDR3 DNA sequence: TGTGCCAGCTGGGGACACCTCTATAATTCACCCCTCCACTTT.

This sequence joins TRBV29-1 and TRBJ2-7; 12 bases align to TRBD2. There are 14 residues in the CDR3. The germline V gene encodes CDR1 SQVTM and CDR2 ANQGSEA. V gave up 6 bases and J gave up 7 bases; unmatched junction bases: 10. The DNA for the CDR3 is TGCAGCGTGAGGACTAGCGGGAACCGTGCGGAGCAGTACTTC. This translates into CSVRTSGNRAEQYF.

This chain connects TRBV28 to TRBJ2-3; tentatively, D is TRBD2 (5 bases). V gave up 5 bases and J gave up 0 bases, with 12 bases separating them. The CDR3 is 15 residues long. CDR1 and CDR2 from the germline V gene are MDHEN and SYDVKM. CDR3 region: CASSPLGGSTDTQYF. As DNA, the CDR3 is TGTGCCAGCAGTCCCCTAGGCGGGAGCACAGATACGCAGTATTTT.